The entry below describes one TCR beta chain. Its specificity is not known. These data come from a study of T cell repertoires in cytomegalovirus infection. Study at large: Carrying CMV and the relevant HLA type showed in public TCR beta signatures.

TCRdb re-derived calls from the reads in MiXCR, one entry per CDR3 protein. The sample has 200,000 to 250,000 distinct CDR3 sequences, around 6.6% seen once. Study results and limitations: The ex vivo response showed dominance by HLA-C-restricted CMV-specific TCR beta clonotypes. Carriers of CMV plus the relevant HLA were identified by cumulative public TCR beta family frequency.

V dropped 5 bases and J dropped 5; count of bases not matched to a gene: 15. The V gene's germline CDR1 is DFQATT and CDR2 SNEGSKA (reference sequence). The CDR3 is 16 amino acids. The receptor was derived from a human donor in good health (CMV status not recorded). Some clones in this sample may be carry-over from other donors' samples. The source material was PBMCs. The rearrangement links TRBV20-1 to TRBJ1-5; 7 positions agree with TRBD1. Written as DNA, the CDR3 is TGCAGTGCTGGCCCAGGGGGAGGGGGCGCGGATCAGCCCCAGCATTTT. Its protein is CSAGPGGGGADQPQHF.